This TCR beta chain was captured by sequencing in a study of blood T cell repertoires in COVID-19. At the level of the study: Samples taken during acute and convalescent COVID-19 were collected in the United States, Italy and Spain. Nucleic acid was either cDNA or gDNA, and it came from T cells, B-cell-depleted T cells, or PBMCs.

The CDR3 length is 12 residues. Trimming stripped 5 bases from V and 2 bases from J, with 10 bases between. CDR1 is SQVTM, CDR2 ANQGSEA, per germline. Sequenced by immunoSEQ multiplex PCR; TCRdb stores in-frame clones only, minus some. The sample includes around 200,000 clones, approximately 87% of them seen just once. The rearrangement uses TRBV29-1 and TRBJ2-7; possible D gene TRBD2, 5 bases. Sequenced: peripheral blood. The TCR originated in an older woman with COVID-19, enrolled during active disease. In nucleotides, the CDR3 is TGCAGCGTTAATGCGGGCACCTACGAGCAGTACTTC. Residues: CSVNAGTYEQYF.